The clone carrying this TCR beta chain was detected ten times or more. CDR1 SGHKS and CDR2 YYEKEE come from the germline V gene (reference sequence). The CDR3 is 15 residues long. Trimming shortened V by 4 bases and J by 1 base, and 14 bases separated the two germline ends. The source of the sample is a study of T-cell reconstitution after alpha-beta-depleted transplantation in children. It was with unique molecular identifiers that the TCRbeta library was prepared. TCRdb re-called the PCR reads with MiXCR, one entry per CDR3 protein. The sample includes some 220,000 distinct CDR3 sequences, about 9.2% of them seen just once.

This sequence originates from a human donor who donated a stem cell graft to a child with acute lymphoblastic leukemia. The sequenced sample was PBMCs from the stem cell graft donor, obtained from the stem cell graft. The rearrangement uses TRBV5-5 and TRBJ2-5; the D is unclear. DNA of the CDR3: TGTGCCAGCAGCCCTTGGTTGGGCAGCCAAGAGACCCAGTACTTC. It specifies CASSPWLGSQETQYF.